This is a list of T cell receptor beta chains from one sample in a study of T-cell reconstitution after alpha-beta-depleted transplantation in children. TCRdb recomputed calls from the PCR reads with MiXCR, one row per CDR3 protein. Here the sample spans 85,000 to 120,000 distinct CDR3 sequences, about 7.5% being singletons. The sequenced sample was PBMCs, obtained before TCRalphabeta/CD19-depleted stem cell transplant. These receptors came from a boy younger than 10 with acute lymphoblastic leukemia, due to receive a stem cell transplant. Both conserved end residues are trimmed from each CDR3. Fields, in order: V gene, J gene, CDR3 protein.

TRBV20-1,TRBJ1-2,SARPGGNYGYT
TRBV20-1,TRBJ2-1,SARDQGRAYNEQF
TRBV29-1,TRBJ1-2,SVGLDRGGYT
TRBV4-3,TRBJ2-2,ASSGHRAGGELF
TRBV24-1,TRBJ1-4,ATSAGTGGAESEKLF
TRBV15,TRBJ2-7,ATSRETGGYEQY
TRBV7-9,TRBJ2-3,ASSLEPDTQY
TRBV24-1,TRBJ2-3,ATSDLQMGSRVPTDTQY
TRBV20-1,TRBJ2-4,SAPGAAGNIQY
TRBV3-1,TRBJ2-3,ASSSRGEADTQY
TRBV4-2,TRBJ1-1,ASSQPVTLNTESF
TRBV6-4,TRBJ2-1,ASSDGRGDYNEQF
TRBV20-1,TRBJ2-7,SVRTGAEQY
TRBV7-9,TRBJ1-6,ASSLTQGGDSPLH
TRBV6-2/TRBV6-3,TRBJ1-2,ASEGQGFYGYT
TRBV9,TRBJ2-1,ASSVGSYNEQF
TRBV20-1,TRBJ1-4,SASGTGTTNEKLF
TRBV20-1,TRBJ2-1,SAPRAPNEQF
TRBV7-2,TRBJ2-7,ASSLETGKQY
TRBV2,TRBJ2-7,ASSRFPYEQY
TRBV6-5,TRBJ1-1,ASSYADYMNTEAF
TRBV10-2,TRBJ1-1,ATLPLGGPEAF
TRBV12-3/TRBV12-4,TRBJ2-6,ASSFGGSSGANVLT
TRBV6-2/TRBV6-3,TRBJ2-3,ASSYRLPGLATEVVTDTQY
TRBV20-1,TRBJ2-7,SANQGTGKHEQY
TRBV7-2,TRBJ1-6,ASSPAGQSSYNSPLH
TRBV20-1,TRBJ2-3,SAAGLAGAVEQY
TRBV28,TRBJ2-5,ASIRQGGAQETQY
TRBV5-1,TRBJ2-1,ASSLGTSSYNEQF
TRBV7-9,TRBJ2-1,ASSPTSGLAVTRNEQF
TRBV4-2,TRBJ2-3,ASSRELGSGTDTQY
TRBV25-1,TRBJ2-1,ASSEWDPYNEQF
TRBV5-1,TRBJ2-5,ASSFQGRQETQY
TRBV20-1,TRBJ1-1,SARGHPNTEAF
TRBV5-1,TRBJ1-1,ASSREGRTEAF
TRBV12-3/TRBV12-4,TRBJ1-2,ASSFGGMDGYT
TRBV29-1,TRBJ1-4,SVEETGNEKLF
TRBV9,TRBJ1-1,ASSVGTDTEAF
TRBV9,TRBJ2-4,ASSVGVDGSKNIQY
TRBV27,TRBJ2-5,ASRQQETQY
TRBV7-7,TRBJ2-1,ASSPAGGNEQF
TRBV5-6,TRBJ2-6,ASSYSGANVLT
TRBV12-3/TRBV12-4,TRBJ1-2,ASSQDTQGGYGYT
TRBV4-1,TRBJ2-7,ASSQGPGDSYEQY
TRBV4-2,TRBJ1-2,ASSQARTNYGYT
TRBV4-1,TRBJ2-5,ASSQDVGSRETQY
TRBV3-1,TRBJ1-5,ASTSGTGGNQPQH
TRBV6-2/TRBV6-3,TRBJ2-7,ASSYSIFLSGQPAPEQY
TRBV12-3/TRBV12-4,TRBJ2-7,ASSWQSYEQY
TRBV6-1,TRBJ1-2,ATSDREIYGYT
TRBV6-4,TRBJ2-1,ASTAWGGLAGGSSYNEQF
TRBV6-4,TRBJ2-7,ASPVGFTYEQY